The entry below gives a single TCR beta chain sequence along with its context. This clonotype was seen more than once but under ten times. No antigen is known for it. No qualities accompany the bases; no much larger clone lies one base away. The data were obtained in a study of read filtering for tumor transcriptome and immune sequencing (dated by TCRdb to between 2020 and 2021). Describing the broader study: The cohort consisted of about 18 male and around 14 female patients, with a mean age of around 66 years and an age range of roughly 45 to 85. By revised international staging, roughly eight patients were R-ISS I, some 17 were R-ISS II and 6 or 7 were R-ISS III. Whole-transcriptome libraries were prepared with the TruSeq RNA Access Library Prep Kit after DNase treatment. Per sample, about 4.05 to 10.27 million TCR-region mapped reads were obtained with IR-seq, compared with only about 85 to 1273 with RNA-seq. TCR repertoires obtained by targeted immune repertoire sequencing and by bulk whole-transcriptome sequencing performed on the same bone marrow samples were compared. A main aim was a read-filtering strategy for immune repertoire data, specifically whether clonotypes supported by a single read should be removed. Here is what the overall study found, with its caveats: Compared with RNA-seq, IR-seq captured clonotypes at much greater depth and more reliably, and a smaller IR-seq throughput was enough to identify most of the shared clonotypes. Single-read clonotypes made up 80% to 85% of clonotypes but 3.5% to 4.5% of total reads in IR-seq, and under 75% of clonotypes and 40% to 45% of reads in RNA-seq. Rather than purified T cells, the sorted CD138-negative fraction was a mixed bone marrow immune population. Removing single-read clonotypes increased the correlation between IR-seq and RNA-seq shared clonotype proportions.

TCR libraries were built from roughly 440 ng RNA with the Immunoverse kit, using molecular barcoded adaptors covering alpha/delta and beta/gamma chains. TCR library preparation was performed with the same RNA that was used for transcriptome sequencing. Sequencing of the TCR libraries was done on an Illumina HiSeq 4000 with 2 x 150 cycles. The original pipeline was this. Using MiXCR, which included quality filtering and error correction, TCR reads were aligned to human V, D, J and C references and then assembled into CDR3 clonotypes. The tcR package in R was used to analyze clonotype counts and gene usage diversity. For inspection of raw mapping reads, RNA-seq reads were mapped by STAR aligner version 2.5.3a onto GRCh37 of the human genome. To test how sequencing depth affects detected clonotypes, IR-seq fastq files were randomly downsampled with Seqtk 1.3. TCRdb itself trimmed the public reads at Q25 with fastp, ran MiXCR and retained productive beta chains. Rows merge per CDR3 protein into single entries with the most common DNA and genes. The V and J calls and clone size come from TCRdb's table, not from the authors' own analysis. The sample data list about 450 distinct CDR3 sequences, and 80% of these were observed just once. Approximately 58% of the sample belongs to the ten largest clones.

V has 1 base trimmed and J has 1 base trimmed; junction bases matching no gene number 5. CDR1 and CDR2, looked up from the germline V gene, are MDHEN and SYDVKM. From cysteine to phenylalanine, the CDR3 is 16 amino acids long. The DNA shown is the 48-base CDR3, in frame from base 1. Every patient had bone marrow sampled at the time of active disease. Ficoll-Hypaque density gradient centrifugation was used to isolate the bone marrow mononuclear cells. To remove myeloma plasma cells, the cells were labeled with CD138 magnetic microbeads on a MACS separator, and CD138-negative cells were then collected by negative selection. The purity of the isolated cells was checked by flow cytometry with CD138 antibodies on an Attune NxT. Total RNA was extracted using TRIzol reagent and was quantified on a NanoDrop spectrophotometer. Paired RNA-seq and IR-seq were performed on each patient's CD138-negative bone marrow sample.

This TCR came from a donor at least 40 years old with multiple myeloma. This table probably holds off-target reads from a library built for another chain. The chain is encoded by TRBV28 joined to TRBJ2-5; a stretch of 8 junction bases matches TRBD1. The specimen sequenced was a population of CD138-negative cells sorted from bone marrow. In light of the paper, this sample's cell subset or site label describes: bone marrow mononuclear cells depleted of CD138+ plasma/myeloma cells by negative magnetic selection. This receptor has the CDR3 CASSLYRGTFQETQYF. DNA sequence: TGTGCCAGCAGTTTATACAGGGGGACCTTCCAAGAGACCCAGTACTTC.